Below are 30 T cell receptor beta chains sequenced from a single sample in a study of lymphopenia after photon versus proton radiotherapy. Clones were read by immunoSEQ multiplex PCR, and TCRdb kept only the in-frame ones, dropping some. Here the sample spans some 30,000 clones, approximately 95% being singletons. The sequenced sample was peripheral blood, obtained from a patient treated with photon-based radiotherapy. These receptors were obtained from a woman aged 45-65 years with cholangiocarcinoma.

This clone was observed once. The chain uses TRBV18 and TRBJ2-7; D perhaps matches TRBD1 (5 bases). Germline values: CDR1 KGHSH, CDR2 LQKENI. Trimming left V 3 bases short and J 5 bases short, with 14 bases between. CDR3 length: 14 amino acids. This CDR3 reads CASSPISRVDEQYF. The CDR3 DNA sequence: TGTGCCAGCTCACCGATATCCAGGGTAGACGAGCAGTACTTC. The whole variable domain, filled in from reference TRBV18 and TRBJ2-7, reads NAGVMQNPRHLVRRRGQEARLRCSPMKGHSHVYWYRQLPEEGLKFMVYLQKENIIDESGMPKERFSAEFPKEGPSILRIQQVVRGDSAAYFCASSPISRVDEQYFGPGTRLTVT.

The CDR3 region has the DNA TGTGCCAGCAGTGAGCGCATCAGGGGTTATAACACTGAAGCTTTCTTT. Its translation is CASSERIRGYNTEAFF. V and J are TRBV6-1 and TRBJ1-1; tentative D call: TRBD1 (6 bases). Germline assignment: CDR1 MNHNS and CDR2 SASEGT. The CDR3 contains 16 residues. V lost 3 bases and J lost 2, with 16 bases in between.

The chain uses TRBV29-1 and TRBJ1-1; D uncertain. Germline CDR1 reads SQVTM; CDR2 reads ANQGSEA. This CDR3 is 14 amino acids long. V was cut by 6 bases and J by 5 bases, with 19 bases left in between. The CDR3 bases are TGCAGCGTCCCTGGCCTCGGGAGGTGGACTGAAGCTTTCTTT. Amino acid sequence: CSVPGLGRWTEAFF.

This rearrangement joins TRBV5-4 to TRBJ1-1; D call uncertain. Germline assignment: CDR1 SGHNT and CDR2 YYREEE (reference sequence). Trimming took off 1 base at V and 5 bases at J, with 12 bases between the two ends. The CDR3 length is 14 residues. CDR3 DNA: TGTGCCAGCAGCTTGTTGTACGGCGAAACTGAAGCTTTCTTT. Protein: CASSLLYGETEAFF.

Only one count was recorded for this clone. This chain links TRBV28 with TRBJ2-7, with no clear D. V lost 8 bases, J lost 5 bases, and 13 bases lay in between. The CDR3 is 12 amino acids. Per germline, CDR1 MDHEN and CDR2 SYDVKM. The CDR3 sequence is CASWGWMNEQYF. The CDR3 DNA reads TGTGCCAGCTGGGGATGGATGAACGAGCAGTACTTC.

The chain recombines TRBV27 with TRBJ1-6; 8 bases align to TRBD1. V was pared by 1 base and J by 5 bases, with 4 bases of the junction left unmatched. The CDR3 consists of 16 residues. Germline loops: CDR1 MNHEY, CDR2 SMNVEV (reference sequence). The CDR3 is CASSLWATGDNSPLHF. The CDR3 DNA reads TGTGCCAGCAGTTTATGGGCGACAGGGGATAATTCACCCCTCCACTTT.

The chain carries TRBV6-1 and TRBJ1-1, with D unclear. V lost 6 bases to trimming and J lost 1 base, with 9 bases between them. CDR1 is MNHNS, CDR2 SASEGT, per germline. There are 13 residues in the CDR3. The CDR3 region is CASRDSGNTEAFF. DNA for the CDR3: TGTGCCAGCAGGGATTCCGGGAACACTGAAGCTTTCTTT.

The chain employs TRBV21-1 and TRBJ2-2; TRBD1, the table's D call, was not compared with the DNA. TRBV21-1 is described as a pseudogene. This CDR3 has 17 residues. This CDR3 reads CASSKERQVHNTGELFF. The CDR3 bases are TGTGCCAGCAGCAAAGAAAGACAGGTGCATAACACCGGGGAGCTGTTTTTT.

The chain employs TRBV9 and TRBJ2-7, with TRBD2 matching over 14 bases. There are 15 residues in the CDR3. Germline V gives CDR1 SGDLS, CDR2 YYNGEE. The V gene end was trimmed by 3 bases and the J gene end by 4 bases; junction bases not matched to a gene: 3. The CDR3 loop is CASSAGTSGGYEQYF. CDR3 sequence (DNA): TGTGCCAGCAGCGCCGGGACTAGCGGGGGATACGAGCAGTACTTC.

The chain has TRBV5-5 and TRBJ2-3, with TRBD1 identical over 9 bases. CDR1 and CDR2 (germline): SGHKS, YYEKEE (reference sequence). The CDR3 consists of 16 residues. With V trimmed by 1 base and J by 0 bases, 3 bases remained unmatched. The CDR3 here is CASSLQGTGSTDTQYF. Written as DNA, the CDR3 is TGTGCCAGCAGCTTGCAAGGGACAGGGAGCACAGATACGCAGTATTTT. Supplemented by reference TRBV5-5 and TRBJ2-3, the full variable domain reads DAGVTQSPTHLIKTRGQQVTLRCSPISGHKSVSWYQQVLGQGPQFIFQYYEKEERGRGNFPDRFSARQFPNYSSELNVNALLLGDSALYLCASSLQGTGSTDTQYFGPGTRLTVL.

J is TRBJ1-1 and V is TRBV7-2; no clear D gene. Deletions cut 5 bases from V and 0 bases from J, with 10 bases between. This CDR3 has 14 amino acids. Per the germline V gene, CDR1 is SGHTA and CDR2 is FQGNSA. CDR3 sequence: CASSHQLLNTEAFF. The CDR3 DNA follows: TGTGCCAGCAGCCACCAGTTACTGAACACTGAAGCTTTCTTT.

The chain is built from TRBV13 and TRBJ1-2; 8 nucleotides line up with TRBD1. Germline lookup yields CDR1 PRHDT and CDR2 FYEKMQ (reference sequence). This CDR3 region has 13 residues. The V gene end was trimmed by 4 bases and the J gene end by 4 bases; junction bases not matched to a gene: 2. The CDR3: CASSWTGLYGYTF. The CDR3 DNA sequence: TGTGCCAGCAGCTGGACAGGGCTCTATGGCTACACCTTC.

CDR3: CAIYDSTWYTF. DNA for the CDR3: TGTGCCATCTACGACAGTACATGGTACACCTTC. The chain joins TRBV10-3 to TRBJ1-2; D might be TRBD1 (5 bases). Germline CDR1 reads ENHRY; CDR2 reads SYGVKD. V was shortened by 8 bases and J by 11 bases, with 15 bases between the two germline ends. The CDR3 length is 11 residues.

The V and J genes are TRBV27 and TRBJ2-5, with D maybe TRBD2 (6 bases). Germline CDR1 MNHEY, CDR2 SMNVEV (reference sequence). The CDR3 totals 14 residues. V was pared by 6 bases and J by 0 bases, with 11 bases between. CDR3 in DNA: TGTGCCAGCAGGGCGGGGATGTACCAAGAGACCCAGTACTTC. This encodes CASRAGMYQETQYF.

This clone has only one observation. The CDR3 region is CASSLLTEKLFF. In DNA form, the CDR3 reads TGTGCCAGCAGCTTACTCACGGAAAAACTGTTTTTT. The V gene is TRBV5-6, the J gene TRBJ1-4; D is uncertain. V was shortened by 2 bases and J by 8 bases, with 7 bases between the two germline ends. The CDR3 is made up of 12 amino acids. From germline, CDR1 is SGHDT and CDR2 YYEEEE.

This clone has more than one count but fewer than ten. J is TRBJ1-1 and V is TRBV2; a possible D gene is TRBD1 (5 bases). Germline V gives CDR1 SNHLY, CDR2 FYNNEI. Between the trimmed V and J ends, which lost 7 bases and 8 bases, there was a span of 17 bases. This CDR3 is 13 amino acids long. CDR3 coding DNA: TGTGCCAGCACTGTGGGTCGGACACCCGAAGCTTTCTTT. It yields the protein CASTVGRTPEAFF.

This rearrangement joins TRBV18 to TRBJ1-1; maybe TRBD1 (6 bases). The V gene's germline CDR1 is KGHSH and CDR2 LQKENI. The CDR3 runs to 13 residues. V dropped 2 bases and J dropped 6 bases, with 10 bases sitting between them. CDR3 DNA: TGTGCCAGCTCACCAACAGGGCAGTCTGAAGCTTTCTTT. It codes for CASSPTGQSEAFF.

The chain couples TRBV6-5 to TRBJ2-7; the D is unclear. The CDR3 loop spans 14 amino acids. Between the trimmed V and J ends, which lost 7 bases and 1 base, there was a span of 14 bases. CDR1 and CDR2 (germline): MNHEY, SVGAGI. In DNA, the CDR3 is TGTGCCAGCACCCCTATAGGGCAATCCTACGAGCAGTACTTC. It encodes CASTPIGQSYEQYF.

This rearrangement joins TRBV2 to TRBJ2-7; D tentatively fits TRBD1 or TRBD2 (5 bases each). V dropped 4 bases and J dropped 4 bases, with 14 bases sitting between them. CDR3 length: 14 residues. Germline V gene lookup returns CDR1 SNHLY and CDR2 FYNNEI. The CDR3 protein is CASSVTPGPYEQYF. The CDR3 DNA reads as TGTGCCAGCAGTGTAACCCCGGGGCCTTACGAGCAGTACTTC.

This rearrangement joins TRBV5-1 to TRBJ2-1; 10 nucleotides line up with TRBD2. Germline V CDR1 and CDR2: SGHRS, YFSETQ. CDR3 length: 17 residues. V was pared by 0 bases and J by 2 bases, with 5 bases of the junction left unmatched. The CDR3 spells CASSLDGGLAAYNEQFF. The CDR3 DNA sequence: TGCGCCAGCAGCTTGGACGGAGGACTAGCGGCCTACAATGAGCAGTTCTTC. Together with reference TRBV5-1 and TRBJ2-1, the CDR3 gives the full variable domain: KAGVTQTPRYLIKTRGQQVTLSCSPISGHRSVSWYQQTPGQGLQFLFEYFSETQRNKGNFPGRFSGRQFSNSRSEMNVSTLELGDSALYLCASSLDGGLAAYNEQFFGPGTRLTVL.

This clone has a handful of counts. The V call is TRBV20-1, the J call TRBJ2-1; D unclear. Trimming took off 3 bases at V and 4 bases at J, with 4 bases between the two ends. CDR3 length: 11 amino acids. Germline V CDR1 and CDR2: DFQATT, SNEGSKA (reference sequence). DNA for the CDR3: TGCAGTGCTAGGGGTTACAATGAGCAGTTCTTC. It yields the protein CSARGYNEQFF.

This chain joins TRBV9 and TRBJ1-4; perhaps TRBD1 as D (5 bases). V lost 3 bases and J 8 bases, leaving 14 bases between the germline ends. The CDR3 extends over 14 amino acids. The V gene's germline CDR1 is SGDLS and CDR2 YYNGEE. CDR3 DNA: TGTGCCAGCAGCGCGGGGGGTTCGCGGGAAAAACTGTTTTTT. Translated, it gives CASSAGGSREKLFF.

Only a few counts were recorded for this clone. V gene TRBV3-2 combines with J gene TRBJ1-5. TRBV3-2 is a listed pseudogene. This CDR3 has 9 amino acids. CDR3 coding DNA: TGTGCCAGCAGCCAGCCCCAGCATTTT. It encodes CASSQPQHF.

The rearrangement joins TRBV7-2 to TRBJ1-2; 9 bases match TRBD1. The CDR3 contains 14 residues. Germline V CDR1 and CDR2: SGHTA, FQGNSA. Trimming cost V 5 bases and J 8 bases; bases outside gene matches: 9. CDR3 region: CASSVSRDREGYTF. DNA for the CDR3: TGTGCCAGCAGCGTCTCCCGGGACAGGGAGGGCTACACCTTC.

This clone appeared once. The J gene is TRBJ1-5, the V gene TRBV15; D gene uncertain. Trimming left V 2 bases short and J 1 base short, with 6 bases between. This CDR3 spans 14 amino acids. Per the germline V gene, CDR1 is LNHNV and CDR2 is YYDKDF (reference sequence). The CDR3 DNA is TGTGCCACCAGCAGACGGGAGAGCAATCAGCCCCAGCATTTT. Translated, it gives CATSRRESNQPQHF.

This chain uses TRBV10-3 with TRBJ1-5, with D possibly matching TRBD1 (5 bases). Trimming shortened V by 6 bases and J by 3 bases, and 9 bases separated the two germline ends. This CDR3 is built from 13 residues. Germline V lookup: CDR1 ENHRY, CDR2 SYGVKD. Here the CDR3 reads CAIRRDLNQPQHF. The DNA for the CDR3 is TGTGCCATCAGAAGGGACCTCAATCAGCCCCAGCATTTT.

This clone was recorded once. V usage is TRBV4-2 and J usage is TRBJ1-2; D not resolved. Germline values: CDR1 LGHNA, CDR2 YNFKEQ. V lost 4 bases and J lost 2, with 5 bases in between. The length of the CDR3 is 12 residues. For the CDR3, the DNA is TGTGCCAGCAGCCCGGAAAACTATGGCTACACCTTC. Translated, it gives CASSPENYGYTF.

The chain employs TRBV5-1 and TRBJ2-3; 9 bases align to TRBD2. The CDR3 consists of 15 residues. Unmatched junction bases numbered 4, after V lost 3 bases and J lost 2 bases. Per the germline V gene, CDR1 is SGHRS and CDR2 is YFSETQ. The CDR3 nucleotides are TGCGCCAGCAGCTACATAGCGGGGGCCACAGATACGCAGTATTTT. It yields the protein CASSYIAGATDTQYF.

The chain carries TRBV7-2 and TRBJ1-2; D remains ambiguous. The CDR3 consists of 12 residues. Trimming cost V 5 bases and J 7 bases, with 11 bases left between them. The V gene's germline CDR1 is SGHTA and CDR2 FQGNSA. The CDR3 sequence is CASSPFTAGYTF. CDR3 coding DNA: TGTGCCAGCAGCCCATTTACGGCTGGCTACACCTTC.

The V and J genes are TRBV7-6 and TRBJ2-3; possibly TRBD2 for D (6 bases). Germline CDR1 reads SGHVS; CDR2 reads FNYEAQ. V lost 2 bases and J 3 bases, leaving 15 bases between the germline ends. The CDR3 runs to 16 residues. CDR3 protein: CASSLLWGTETDTQYF. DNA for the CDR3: TGTGCCAGCAGCTTACTCTGGGGGACTGAAACAGATACGCAGTATTTT. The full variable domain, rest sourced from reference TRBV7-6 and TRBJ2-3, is GAGVSQSPRYKVTKRGQDVALRCDPISGHVSLYWYRQALGQGPEFLTYFNYEAQQDKSGLPNDRFSAERPEGSISTLTIQRTEQRDSAMYRCASSLLWGTETDTQYFGPGTRLTVL.